Listed here are 32 T cell receptor beta chains from one sample, sequenced in a study of CD8 T cells in Susac syndrome. When the RNA was reverse transcribed, random hexamers were used with an input of about 0.5 to 1 ug. TCRdb reprocessed the immunoSEQ multiplex PCR reads via MiXCR and lists one record per CDR3 protein. The sample has 100,000 to 150,000 distinct CDR3 sequences; roughly 94% are singletons. The sample was CD8+ T cells from PBMCs. These TCRs come from a human donor with Susac syndrome.

The CDR3 DNA is TGTGCCACCAGCAGCGGGACAGACTCCGGGGAGCTGTTTTTT. It encodes CATSSGTDSGELFF. This chain connects TRBV15 to TRBJ2-2; TRBD1 matches 7 bases. This CDR3 is 14 amino acids long. J gave up 6 bases and V 3 bases, and 4 bases lay outside the gene matches. Germline lookup yields CDR1 LNHNV and CDR2 YYDKDF (reference sequence).

The CDR3 DNA follows: TGTGCCAGCAGCGTAGGAGAACAGGGGGTGGAGACCCAGTACTTC. It codes for CASSVGEQGVETQYF. J is TRBJ2-5 and V is TRBV9, with TRBD1 matching 8 bases. The trim removed 0 bases at V and 5 bases at J, leaving 6 bases unmatched. The CDR3 extends over 15 amino acids. The germline CDR1 and CDR2 sequences are SGDLS and YYNGEE.

V usage is TRBV9 and J usage is TRBJ2-3; 10 bases are shared with TRBD2. V gave up 3 bases and J gave up 2 bases; unmatched junction bases: 3. Germline CDR1 and CDR2: SGDLS and YYNGEE. The CDR3 runs to 15 residues. In DNA form, the CDR3 reads TGTGCCAGCAGCGCGAGCGGGGGGGTCACAGATACGCAGTATTTT. This codes for CASSASGGVTDTQYF.

This clonotype appeared once. The chain links TRBV18 to TRBJ2-5, with a weak D call TRBD1 (7 bases). The CDR3 has 15 amino acids. The V end was cut by 4 bases, the J end by 5 bases, with 17 bases between. The germline V gene encodes CDR1 KGHSH and CDR2 LQKENI. CDR3 residues: CASSLDRRGWETQYF. CDR3 DNA sequence: TGTGCCAGCTCACTGGACAGGCGGGGATGGGAGACCCAGTACTTC.

The chain carries TRBV3-1 and TRBJ2-7, with D unclear. The CDR3 is 16 residues long. Germline V CDR1 and CDR2: LGHDT, YNNKEL (reference sequence). Trimming cost V 3 bases and J 3 bases, with 18 bases left between them. This CDR3 reads CASSQNVIDGIYEQYF. The CDR3 nucleotides are TGTGCCAGCAGCCAGAACGTTATTGACGGAATCTACGAGCAGTACTTC.

This clonotype was observed once. The CDR3, as DNA: TGTGCCAGCAGCGTAGATTGGGAGGCTGGGGCCAACGTCCTGACTTTC. The encoded protein is CASSVDWEAGANVLTF. The chain is built from TRBV9 and TRBJ2-6; tentatively, D is TRBD2 (6 bases). With 0 bases removed from V and 2 bases from J, the gap between germline ends came to 9 bases. CDR3 length: 16 amino acids. Germline CDR1 is SGDLS and CDR2 is YYNGEE.

The chain uses TRBV7-9 and TRBJ2-7; TRBD1 is a possible D gene (5 bases). Germline CDR1 and CDR2: SEHNR and FQNEAQ (reference sequence). This CDR3 is built from 16 residues. The V end was cut by 1 base, the J end by 0 bases, with 13 bases between. The CDR3 DNA reads TGTGCCAGCAGCTTAGTTGGTGCAGGGCCCTCCTACGAGCAGTACTTC. Its translation: CASSLVGAGPSYEQYF.

V is TRBV29-1 and J is TRBJ2-2; 9 bases match TRBD2. V was pared by 4 bases and J by 6 bases, with 6 bases of the junction left unmatched. Germline CDR1 is SQVTM and CDR2 is ANQGSEA. The CDR3 totals 14 residues. The CDR3 DNA is TGCAGCGTTGTGGGCGGGGGGGCCGCCGGGGAGCTGTTTTTT. Protein product: CSVVGGGAAGELFF.

The rearrangement joins TRBV5-1 to TRBJ2-1; D gene unclear. CDR1 is SGHRS and CDR2 is YFSETQ in the germline V gene. The CDR3 runs to 14 residues. Trimming cost V 4 bases and J 7 bases, with 15 bases left between them. In DNA form, the CDR3 reads TGCGCCAGCAGCCAGACGACCGGTATAAATGAGCAGTTCTTC. The encoded protein is CASSQTTGINEQFF.

CDR3 amino acids: CSAREDNSYEQYF. The CDR3 nucleotides read TGCAGTGCTAGAGAGGACAACTCCTACGAGCAGTACTTC. V gene TRBV20-1 combines with J gene TRBJ2-7; D may be TRBD1 (5 bases). This CDR3 spans 13 amino acids. The germline CDR1 and CDR2 sequences are DFQATT and SNEGSKA (reference sequence). V lost 0 bases, J lost 0 bases, and 6 bases lay in between.

The V call is TRBV7-9, the J call TRBJ2-3; TRBD2 matches 10 bases. Germline CDR1 and CDR2: SEHNR and FQNEAQ (reference sequence). There are 16 residues in the CDR3. V lost 5 bases, J lost 2 bases, and 7 bases stayed unmatched. CDR3 nucleotides: TGTGCCAGCAGCCCCAGGACTAGCGGTCACACAGATACGCAGTATTTT. Translated, it gives CASSPRTSGHTDTQYF.

The J gene is TRBJ2-7, the V gene TRBV7-6, with 9 bases identical to TRBD2. This CDR3 is built from 15 residues. The ends lost 0 bases at V and 6 bases at J; junction bases unmatched: 6. Germline loops: CDR1 SGHVS, CDR2 FNYEAQ. In DNA, the CDR3 is TGTGCCAGCAGCTTAGCAGCGGGGGGCGGCCTCGAGCAGTACTTC. Its translation is CASSLAAGGGLEQYF.

The J gene is TRBJ1-2, the V gene TRBV29-1, with a weak D call TRBD1 (5 bases). This CDR3 is 14 amino acids long. Germline V gives CDR1 SQVTM, CDR2 ANQGSEA. Trimming left V 3 bases short and J 2 bases short, with 13 bases between. The CDR3 spells CSVERQFQNYGYTF. The CDR3 nucleotides read TGCAGCGTTGAGAGACAGTTTCAGAACTATGGCTACACCTTC.

The chain carries TRBV4-1 and TRBJ2-7; D is uncertain. Germline CDR1 reads MGHRA; CDR2 reads YSYEKL. The germline V and J ends were trimmed by 4 bases and 2 bases, with 15 bases remaining between them. The length of the CDR3 is 15 residues. The CDR3 reads CASSLILEITYEQYF. CDR3 in DNA: TGCGCCAGCAGCCTGATTTTGGAGATTACCTACGAGCAGTACTTC.

V and J are TRBV7-9 and TRBJ2-1, with 10 bases identical to TRBD1. The CDR3 totals 15 residues. After removal of 4 bases from V and 9 bases from J, the junction contained 9 bases not matched to a gene. In germline, CDR1 is SEHNR, CDR2 FQNEAQ (reference sequence). The CDR3 sequence is CASSSRTGGTAEQFF. CDR3 sequence (DNA): TGTGCCAGCAGCTCTAGGACAGGGGGGACGGCTGAGCAGTTCTTC.

This chain's CDR3 is CASSLDRDTEAFF. Here the CDR3 DNA reads TGTGCCAGCAGCTTGGACCGGGACACTGAAGCTTTCTTT. J is TRBJ1-1 and V is TRBV5-6; D unresolved. Trimming pared 0 bases from V and 3 bases from J, leaving 6 bases between. This CDR3 has 13 amino acids. Germline-derived CDR1 and CDR2 are SGHDT and YYEEEE.

V and J are TRBV7-3 and TRBJ2-7; 8 positions match TRBD1. The germline V gene has CDR1 SGHTA and CDR2 FQGTGA. The length of the CDR3 is 14 residues. Trimming removed 5 bases from V and 5 bases from J; junction bases left unmatched: 8. The CDR3 region is CASSLSAGGHEQYF. The CDR3 DNA reads TGTGCCAGCAGCCTTTCGGCAGGGGGCCACGAGCAGTACTTC.

This chain connects TRBV2 to TRBJ1-1; D may be TRBD1 (6 bases). V was trimmed by 3 bases and J by 5 bases, leaving 13 bases between them. The CDR3 has 14 residues. Germline values: CDR1 SNHLY, CDR2 FYNNEI. In nucleotides, the CDR3 is TGTGCCAGCAGTGACCCAGGGGCGGGTACTGAAGCTTTCTTT. This encodes CASSDPGAGTEAFF.

This clonotype appeared a single time. The rearrangement joins TRBV20-1 to TRBJ2-5, with D maybe TRBD2 (5 bases). V was shortened by 3 bases and J by 5 bases, with 13 bases between the two germline ends. CDR1 DFQATT and CDR2 SNEGSKA come from the germline V gene (reference sequence). This CDR3 has 13 residues. CDR3 bases: TGCAGTGCTAGCGTCGGGGTTCGGGAGACCCAGTACTTC. It specifies CSASVGVRETQYF.

The chain uses TRBV20-1 and TRBJ2-1; D might be TRBD1 or TRBD2, each matching 5 bases. Trimming left V 0 bases short and J 4 bases short, with 7 bases between. The CDR3 consists of 13 residues. Germline V gives CDR1 DFQATT, CDR2 SNEGSKA (reference sequence). The CDR3 DNA is TGCAGTGCTAGAGATGGGGGTTACAATGAGCAGTTCTTC. It yields the protein CSARDGGYNEQFF.

This clonotype was recorded once. The chain carries TRBV2 and TRBJ1-5; D is ambiguous. Germline V gives CDR1 SNHLY, CDR2 FYNNEI. Trimming stripped 3 bases from V and 3 bases from J, with 9 bases between. CDR3 length equals 14 residues. CDR3 sequence (DNA): TGTGCCAGCAGTGAGGCAGGCCCCAATCAGCCCCAGCATTTT. Translated: CASSEAGPNQPQHF.

The chain links TRBV20-1 to TRBJ1-2; D remains ambiguous. V was cut by 5 bases and J by 2 bases, with 9 bases left in between. The germline V gene has CDR1 DFQATT and CDR2 SNEGSKA (reference sequence). The CDR3 runs 12 residues. CDR3 amino acids: CSASASNYGYTF. Written as DNA, the CDR3 is TGCAGTGCTTCAGCCTCAAACTATGGCTACACCTTC.

The V gene is TRBV18, the J gene TRBJ1-1; D is unclear. The CDR3 covers 12 residues. V shed 3 bases and J shed 6 bases, with 8 bases lying between them. Germline V gene sequence: CDR1 KGHSH, CDR2 LQKENI. The CDR3 region has the DNA TGTGCCAGCTCACCGGGTGGTCCTGAAGCTTTCTTT. Translating it yields CASSPGGPEAFF.

The rearrangement uses TRBV6-6 and TRBJ2-5, with a tentative D call TRBD1 (5 bases). The V gene's germline CDR1 is MNHNY and CDR2 SVGAGI (reference sequence). With 2 bases removed from V and 8 bases from J, the gap between germline ends came to 21 bases. The CDR3 covers 16 residues. CDR3 DNA: TGTGCCAGCAGTTACGGTTCAGCAGGGTTGAACCGCACCCAGTACTTC. Protein product: CASSYGSAGLNRTQYF.

This clonotype was counted a single time. CDR3 amino acids: CSATLISRFSTDTQYF. As DNA, the CDR3 is TGCAGCGCTACCCTTATATCCCGATTTAGCACAGATACGCAGTATTTT. The genes are TRBV29-1 and TRBJ2-3; D not certain. The CDR3 has 16 amino acids. Germline CDR1 reads SQVTM; CDR2 reads ANQGSEA. V lost 7 bases to trimming and J lost 0 bases, with 20 bases between them.

This clonotype came up a few times. The chain is built from TRBV27 and TRBJ2-7; no definite D call. CDR3 length: 14 residues. Germline lookup yields CDR1 MNHEY and CDR2 SMNVEV (reference sequence). Between the trimmed V and J ends, which lost 2 bases and 0 bases, there was a span of 8 bases. CDR3 nucleotides: TGTGCCAGCAGTTTAGGGCCAGGCTCCTACGAGCAGTACTTC. It specifies CASSLGPGSYEQYF.

The J gene is TRBJ2-3, the V gene TRBV20-1; 7 nucleotides agree with TRBD1. CDR3 size: 13 residues. The germline gives CDR1 DFQATT, CDR2 SNEGSKA (reference sequence). The trim removed 3 bases at V and 5 bases at J, leaving 5 bases unmatched. CDR3 amino acids: CSASEGAGDTQYF. CDR3 sequence (DNA): TGCAGTGCTAGCGAGGGGGCTGGAGATACGCAGTATTTT.

The V gene is TRBV10-2, the J gene TRBJ1-5, with D uncertain. V was trimmed by 2 bases and J by 6 bases, leaving 5 bases between them. The germline V gene has CDR1 WSHSY and CDR2 SAAADI. The CDR3 extends over 12 amino acids. CDR3 nucleotides: TGCGCCAGCAGTGAGCGGGTTCAGCCCCAGCATTTT. Its translation: CASSERVQPQHF.

The chain recombines TRBV3-1 with TRBJ2-7; D possibly matches TRBD1 or TRBD2 (6 bases each). The V end lost 1 base, the J end lost 3 bases, and 10 bases lay between the germline ends. CDR1 LGHDT and CDR2 YNNKEL come from the germline V gene (reference sequence). This CDR3 spans 14 amino acids. The CDR3 is CASSQVEGGYEQYF. CDR3 DNA sequence: TGTGCCAGCAGCCAAGTTGAGGGGGGCTACGAGCAGTACTTC.

This chain connects TRBV5-1 to TRBJ1-2, with D uncertain. Germline V lookup: CDR1 SGHRS, CDR2 YFSETQ. CDR3 size: 15 residues. The germline V and J ends were trimmed by 0 bases and 8 bases, with 17 bases remaining between them. The CDR3 here is CASSLALEGWSGYTF. The CDR3 DNA is TGCGCCAGCAGCTTGGCTTTGGAGGGATGGTCCGGCTACACCTTC. Complete variable domain (other parts from reference TRBV5-1 and TRBJ1-2): KAGVTQTPRYLIKTRGQQVTLSCSPISGHRSVSWYQQTPGQGLQFLFEYFSETQRNKGNFPGRFSGRQFSNSRSEMNVSTLELGDSALYLCASSLALEGWSGYTFGSGTRLTVV.

This chain joins TRBV11-2 and TRBJ2-4; no clear D gene. Trimming stripped 1 base from V and 7 bases from J, with 11 bases between. The CDR3 is made up of 14 amino acids. Looked up from germline, CDR1 is SGHAT and CDR2 is FQNNGV. DNA of the CDR3: TGTGCCAGCAGCTTAGTAGGCGGTATGAACATTCAGTACTTC. Translating it yields CASSLVGGMNIQYF.

This clonotype was detected once. J is TRBJ2-7 and V is TRBV4-1; 7 nucleotides match TRBD1. The germline CDR1 and CDR2 sequences are MGHRA and YSYEKL. This CDR3 spans 14 amino acids. J gave up 4 bases and V 0 bases, and 3 bases lay outside the gene matches. The CDR3 reads CASSQEEDRYEQYF. The CDR3 region has the DNA TGCGCCAGCAGCCAAGAGGAGGACAGGTACGAGCAGTACTTC.